This record covers a single T cell receptor beta chain. The read ends 3 residues before the CDR3 terminus; that terminus is restored from the germline J gene. This sample was taken from a study of T cells in women clearing cervical HPV infection. Trimming cost V 0 bases and J 0 bases; bases outside gene matches: 0. The CDR3 contains 15 residues. Germline V gene data show CDR1 as SGHRS and CDR2 as YFSETQ. TCRdb's table, derived via immunoSEQ multiplex PCR, lists solely in-frame clones and lacks some. The sample's table shows tens of thousands of clones. The sample consisted of blood buffy coat. The chain joins TRBV5-1 to TRBJ2-5; 9 positions agree with TRBD2. The TCR originated in a woman aged 18-70 years with a cervical HPV16 infection that either progressed to CIN3+ or cleared (not recorded which). The CDR3 reads CASSLASGNQETQYF. The CDR3 DNA, read in part, is TGCGCCAGCAGCTTGGCTAGCGGGAACCAAGAGACC.